The next 25 T cell receptor beta chains were all read from a single sample in a study of cytomegalovirus exposure and HLA in healthy donors. PCR used 60 Vbeta primers and 13 Jbeta primers. TCRdb's copy holds only in-frame clones and misses some; the assay was immunoSEQ multiplex PCR. Of under 150,000 clones in the sample, around 10% were seen once. Sequencing was done on a sample of PBMCs. The receptors were sampled from a male donor in good health and CMV-seronegative.

This clone has just a few counts. The rearrangement uses TRBV11-1 and TRBJ1-2; the match to TRBD1 covers 10 bases. The germline V gene has CDR1 SGHAT and CDR2 FQDESV (reference sequence). There are 15 residues in the CDR3. V shed 5 bases and J 4 bases; nucleotides not matched to a gene: 7. This CDR3 reads CASSPSGQGTYGYTF. The DNA of the CDR3 is TGTGCCAGCAGCCCTTCGGGACAGGGGACCTATGGCTACACCTTC.

This clone turned up a few times. The chain joins TRBV7-9 to TRBJ2-3, with TRBD1 matching 10 bases. Unmatched junction bases numbered 4, after V lost 7 bases and J lost 0 bases. The CDR3 consists of 15 residues. Germline CDR1 SEHNR, CDR2 FQNEAQ (reference sequence). The CDR3 loop reads CASTRQGASTDTQYF. The CDR3 nucleotides are TGTGCCAGCACCCGACAGGGGGCGAGCACAGATACGCAGTATTTT.

The rearrangement links TRBV27 to TRBJ2-7, with 8 bases lining up with TRBD2. V lost 6 bases, J lost 0 bases, and 10 bases stayed unmatched. This CDR3 comprises 16 residues. Germline V gives CDR1 MNHEY, CDR2 SMNVEV (reference sequence). The CDR3 region is CASSEALAGDSYEQYF. Written as DNA, the CDR3 is TGTGCCAGCAGCGAAGCCCTAGCGGGTGACTCCTACGAGCAGTACTTC.

This clone turned up a few times. V is TRBV7-3 and J is TRBJ2-7; 8 bases map to TRBD1. Germline V lookup: CDR1 SGHTA, CDR2 FQGTGA. The CDR3 has 14 residues. V shed 4 bases, J shed 4 bases, and the junction held 6 bases outside the gene matches. Here the CDR3 reads CASSSTGGSYEQYF. Here the CDR3 DNA reads TGTGCCAGCAGCTCCACAGGGGGGTCGTACGAGCAGTACTTC.

The V gene is TRBV5-8, the J gene TRBJ2-3; the D gene is possibly TRBD2 (5 bases). This CDR3 contains 15 residues. Germline values: CDR1 SGHTS, CDR2 YDEGEE. V was trimmed by 0 bases and J by 3 bases, leaving 11 bases between them. The chain's CDR3 is CASSLERVSTDTQYF. The CDR3 DNA follows: TGTGCCAGCAGCTTGGAGAGGGTCTCGACAGATACGCAGTATTTT. The full variable domain, its missing parts supplied by reference TRBV5-8 and TRBJ2-3, is EAGVTQSPTHLIKTRGQQATLRCSPISGHTSVYWYQQALGLGLQFLLWYDEGEERNRGNFPPRFSGRQFPNYSSELNVNALELEDSALYLCASSLERVSTDTQYFGPGTRLTVL.

The CDR3 protein is CASSVVPGSINGYTF. In nucleotides, the CDR3 is TGTGCCAGCAGCGTAGTACCCGGGTCTATCAACGGCTACACCTTC. The gene calls are TRBV9 and TRBJ1-2, with D unresolved. Trimming pared 0 bases from V and 8 bases from J, leaving 17 bases between. The CDR3 consists of 15 residues. Germline V gene data show CDR1 as SGDLS and CDR2 as YYNGEE.

The genes are TRBV18 and TRBJ1-4; D perhaps matches TRBD1 (5 bases). CDR1 is KGHSH, CDR2 LQKENI, per germline. This CDR3 has 14 residues. Deletions cut 5 bases from V and 0 bases from J, with 7 bases between. The chain's CDR3 is CASSFRATNEKLFF. Written as DNA, the CDR3 is TGTGCCAGCTCATTCAGGGCAACTAATGAAAAACTGTTTTTT.

The J gene is TRBJ1-3, the V gene TRBV7-9; no clear D. Germline CDR1 and CDR2: SEHNR and FQNEAQ (reference sequence). V gave up 5 bases and J gave up 0 bases, with 14 bases separating them. This CDR3 is 16 amino acids long. In DNA, the CDR3 is TGTGCCAGCAGCCCTTCAGGTTTCCGCTCTGGAAACACCATATATTTT. Translating it yields CASSPSGFRSGNTIYF.

This clone showed up just a few times. The genes are TRBV10-3 and TRBJ2-2, with D possibly being TRBD2 (5 bases). This CDR3 has 17 amino acids. Trimming stripped 5 bases from V and 1 base from J, with 17 bases between. Germline CDR1 ENHRY, CDR2 SYGVKD. CDR3 in amino acids: CAISSEPSSGNTGELFF. In DNA, the CDR3 is TGTGCCATCAGTAGCGAGCCTAGCTCAGGGAACACCGGGGAGCTGTTTTTT.

This clone has a single count. The rearrangement links TRBV4-3 to TRBJ1-1; D is uncertain. V was pared by 0 bases and J by 1 base, with 9 bases between. The CDR3 is made up of 15 amino acids. Per the germline V gene, CDR1 is LGHNA and CDR2 is YSLEER. The CDR3 here is CASSQEEHRNTEAFF. Written as DNA, the CDR3 is TGCGCCAGCAGCCAAGAAGAACACCGGAACACTGAAGCTTTCTTT.

This sequence joins TRBV27 and TRBJ2-7; no reliable D call. Germline values: CDR1 MNHEY, CDR2 SMNVEV (reference sequence). The CDR3 consists of 11 residues. V lost 3 bases and J 3 bases, leaving 3 bases between the germline ends. The CDR3 here is CASSFLYEQYF. CDR3 DNA: TGTGCCAGCAGTTTCCTCTACGAGCAGTACTTC.

The chain employs TRBV11-2 and TRBJ1-1; 7 bases map to TRBD1. Trimming at V came to 1 base and at J to 5 bases, leaving 1 base not matched to a gene. The CDR3 is 13 amino acids. CDR1 is SGHAT, CDR2 FQNNGV, per germline. The CDR3 is CASSLAQGTEAFF. The CDR3 coding sequence is TGTGCCAGCAGCTTAGCACAGGGGACTGAAGCTTTCTTT.

The rearrangement links TRBV28 to TRBJ1-1, with 9 bases lining up with TRBD1. The CDR3 spans 13 residues. Per germline, CDR1 MDHEN and CDR2 SYDVKM. The V and J ends lost 6 bases and 4 bases, in that order; junction bases with no gene match: 3. The CDR3 region has the DNA TGTGCCAGCAGGCTGACAGGGGGCACTGAAGCTTTCTTT. Amino acids: CASRLTGGTEAFF.

V usage is TRBV7-6 and J usage is TRBJ2-1; 7 nucleotides match TRBD1. Germline V gene sequence: CDR1 SGHVS, CDR2 FNYEAQ. The CDR3 consists of 15 residues. J was trimmed by 0 bases and V by 3 bases; bases with no gene match: 2. The CDR3 nucleotides read TGTGCCAGCAGCTTCAACAGGGGCTCCTACAATGAGCAGTTCTTC. It specifies CASSFNRGSYNEQFF.

J is TRBJ2-7 and V is TRBV28, with D uncertain. V was shortened by 2 bases and J by 6 bases, with 8 bases between the two germline ends. CDR3 length equals 12 residues. The V gene's germline CDR1 is MDHEN and CDR2 SYDVKM. CDR3 DNA: TGTGCCAGCAGTTTACGACGAGGCGAGCAGTACTTC. Translation: CASSLRRGEQYF. The full variable domain, its missing parts supplied by reference TRBV28 and TRBJ2-7, is DVKVTQSSRYLVKRTGEKVFLECVQDMDHENMFWYRQDPGLGLRLIYFSYDVKMKEKGDIPEGYSVSREKKERFSLILESASTNQTSMYLCASSLRRGEQYFGPGTRLTVT.

This clone was detected only a few times. This sample includes further DNA sequences coding for the same CDR3. The chain joins TRBV4-3 to TRBJ2-7; D may be TRBD1 (5 bases). Germline CDR1 reads LGHNA; CDR2 reads YSLEER. The V end lost 0 bases, the J end lost 2 bases, and 14 bases lay between the germline ends. CDR3 size: 16 residues. The CDR3: CASSQDTQGITYEQYF. CDR3 nucleotides: TGCGCCAGCAGCCAAGACACCCAGGGAATAACCTACGAGCAGTACTTC.

This clone was seen more than once but under ten times. The chain has TRBV4-3 and TRBJ2-3; tentative D call: TRBD2 (6 bases). The CDR3 runs to 16 residues. From germline, CDR1 is LGHNA and CDR2 YSLEER. Trimming pared 0 bases from V and 2 bases from J, leaving 12 bases between. This CDR3 is CASSQDQAGYTDTQYF. CDR3 DNA: TGCGCCAGCAGCCAAGATCAAGCGGGCTACACAGATACGCAGTATTTT.

The chain combines TRBV5-1 with TRBJ2-2, with 8 bases aligning to TRBD1. Per the germline V gene, CDR1 is SGHRS and CDR2 is YFSETQ. The J segment lost 0 bases and the V segment lost 4 bases, leaving 2 bases of the junction unmatched. The CDR3 has 15 amino acids. For the CDR3, the DNA is TGCGCCAGCAGCCTCAGGGGGCCGAACACCGGGGAGCTGTTTTTT. Translated, it gives CASSLRGPNTGELFF. Filled out from reference TRBV5-1 and TRBJ2-2, the complete variable domain reads KAGVTQTPRYLIKTRGQQVTLSCSPISGHRSVSWYQQTPGQGLQFLFEYFSETQRNKGNFPGRFSGRQFSNSRSEMNVSTLELGDSALYLCASSLRGPNTGELFFGEGSRLTVL.

This chain joins TRBV9 and TRBJ2-5, with 7 bases aligning to TRBD2. The V gene's germline CDR1 is SGDLS and CDR2 YYNGEE. CDR3 length: 15 residues. Germline trimming cut 5 bases from V and 5 bases from J; bases unmatched to any gene: 12. This chain's CDR3 is CASSRSSGRDETQYF. CDR3 nucleotide sequence: TGTGCCAGCAGTCGTAGTTCAGGGAGGGACGAGACCCAGTACTTC.

The chain joins TRBV6-4 to TRBJ1-4, with 8 bases matching TRBD1. CDR3 length: 15 residues. V gave up 3 bases and J gave up 5 bases; unmatched junction bases: 5. Germline CDR1 reads MRHNA; CDR2 reads SNTAGT. The CDR3 DNA reads TGTGCCAGCAGTGAAACAGGGGGGTCAAATGAAAAACTGTTTTTT. This encodes CASSETGGSNEKLFF.

CDR3 protein: CASSLESGLEQYF. CDR3 nucleotide sequence: TGTGCCAGCAGCTTAGAGTCGGGTCTCGAGCAGTACTTC. J is TRBJ2-7 and V is TRBV7-8; unclear D gene. In germline, CDR1 is SGHVS, CDR2 FQNEAQ. The CDR3 is 13 amino acids. V dropped 1 base and J dropped 6 bases, with 10 bases sitting between them.

This clone occurred a few times. J is TRBJ2-3 and V is TRBV19; TRBD1 is a possible D gene (5 bases). CDR1 is LNHDA, CDR2 SQIVND, per germline (reference sequence). The CDR3 is 15 amino acids. Deletions cut 1 base from V and 4 bases from J, with 12 bases between. The DNA of the CDR3 is TGTGCCAGTAGTATAGTGGGGAAGGGGCCAGATACGCAGTATTTT. Translating it yields CASSIVGKGPDTQYF.

The CDR3 DNA reads TGTGCCAGCAGCCAAGGACTGGCCCGGGGTCAGCCCCAGCATTTT. It translates to CASSQGLARGQPQHF. The rearrangement links TRBV6-5 to TRBJ1-5; the D is unclear. There are 15 residues in the CDR3. With 6 bases removed from V and 6 bases from J, the gap between germline ends came to 18 bases. Germline lookup yields CDR1 MNHEY and CDR2 SVGAGI.

V and J are TRBV5-1 and TRBJ1-1, with 9 nucleotides matching TRBD1. The CDR3 runs 14 residues. CDR1 SGHRS and CDR2 YFSETQ come from the germline V gene. V was pared by 8 bases and J by 0 bases, with 5 bases of the junction left unmatched. CDR3 in amino acids: CASGTGGLNTEAFF. The CDR3 DNA reads as TGCGCCAGTGGTACAGGGGGCTTGAACACTGAAGCTTTCTTT. Based on the CDR3 plus reference TRBV5-1 and TRBJ1-1, the full variable domain is KAGVTQTPRYLIKTRGQQVTLSCSPISGHRSVSWYQQTPGQGLQFLFEYFSETQRNKGNFPGRFSGRQFSNSRSEMNVSTLELGDSALYLCASGTGGLNTEAFFGQGTRLTVV.

The chain couples TRBV5-1 to TRBJ1-1; D gene uncertain. The V gene lost 5 bases and the J gene lost 3 bases, with 17 bases spanning the gap. Germline loops: CDR1 SGHRS, CDR2 YFSETQ. This CDR3 is 15 amino acids long. CDR3 region: CASRVHVRDDTEAFF. Here the CDR3 DNA reads TGCGCCAGCAGGGTACATGTCCGGGATGACACTGAAGCTTTCTTT.